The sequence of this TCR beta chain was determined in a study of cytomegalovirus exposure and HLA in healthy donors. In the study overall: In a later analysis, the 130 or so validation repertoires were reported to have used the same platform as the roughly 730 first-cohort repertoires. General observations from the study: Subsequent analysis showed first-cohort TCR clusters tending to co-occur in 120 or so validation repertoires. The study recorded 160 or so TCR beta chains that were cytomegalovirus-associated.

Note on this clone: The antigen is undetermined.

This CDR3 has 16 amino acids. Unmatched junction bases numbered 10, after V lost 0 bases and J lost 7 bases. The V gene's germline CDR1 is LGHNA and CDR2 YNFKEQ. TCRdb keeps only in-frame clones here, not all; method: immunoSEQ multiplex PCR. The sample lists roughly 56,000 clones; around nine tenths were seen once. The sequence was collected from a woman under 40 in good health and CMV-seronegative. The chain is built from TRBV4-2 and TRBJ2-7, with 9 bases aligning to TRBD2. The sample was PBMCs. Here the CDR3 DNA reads TGTGCCAGCAGCCAAGATCGGGCGGGAGGGCCGAGGGAGCAGTACTTC. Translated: CASSQDRAGGPREQYF.